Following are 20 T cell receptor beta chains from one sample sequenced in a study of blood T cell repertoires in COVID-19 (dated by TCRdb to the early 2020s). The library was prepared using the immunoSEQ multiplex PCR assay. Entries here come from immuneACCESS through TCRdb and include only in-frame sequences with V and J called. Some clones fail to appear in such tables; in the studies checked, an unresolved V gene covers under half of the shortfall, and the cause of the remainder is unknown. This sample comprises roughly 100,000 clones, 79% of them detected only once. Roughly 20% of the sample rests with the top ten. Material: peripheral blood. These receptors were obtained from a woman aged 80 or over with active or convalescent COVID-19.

The CDR3 reads CASKARINYGYTF. CDR3 sequence (DNA): TGTGCCAGCAAGGCGAGGATCAACTATGGCTACACCTTC. The rearrangement uses TRBV5-6 and TRBJ1-2; D not certain. The ends were cut back, 6 bases at V and 2 bases at J, with 11 bases in the middle. Germline CDR1 SGHDT, CDR2 YYEEEE. This CDR3 comprises 13 residues.

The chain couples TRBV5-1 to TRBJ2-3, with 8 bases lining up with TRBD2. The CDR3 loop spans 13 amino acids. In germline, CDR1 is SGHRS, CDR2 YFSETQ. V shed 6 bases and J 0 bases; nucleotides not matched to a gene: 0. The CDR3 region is CASTSGSTDTQYF. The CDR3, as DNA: TGCGCCAGCACTAGCGGGAGCACAGATACGCAGTATTTT.

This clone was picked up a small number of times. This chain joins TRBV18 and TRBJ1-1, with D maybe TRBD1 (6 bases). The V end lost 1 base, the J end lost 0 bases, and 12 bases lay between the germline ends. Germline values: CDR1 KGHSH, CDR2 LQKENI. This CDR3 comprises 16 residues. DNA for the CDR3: TGTGCCAGCTCACCACTTTTACAGGGCATGAACACTGAAGCTTTCTTT. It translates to CASSPLLQGMNTEAFF.

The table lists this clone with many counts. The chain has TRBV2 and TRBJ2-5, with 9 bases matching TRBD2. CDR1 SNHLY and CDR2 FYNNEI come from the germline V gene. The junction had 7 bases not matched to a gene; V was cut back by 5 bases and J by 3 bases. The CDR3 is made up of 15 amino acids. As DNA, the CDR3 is TGTGCCAGCAGTTATAGCGGGAGAGCGGAAGAGACCCAGTACTTC. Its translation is CASSYSGRAEETQYF.

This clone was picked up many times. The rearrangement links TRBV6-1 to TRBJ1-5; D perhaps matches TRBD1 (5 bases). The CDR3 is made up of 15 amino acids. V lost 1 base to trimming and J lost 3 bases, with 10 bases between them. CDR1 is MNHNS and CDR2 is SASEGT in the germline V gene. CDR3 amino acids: CASSEVAGYNQPQHF. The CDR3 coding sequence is TGTGCCAGCAGTGAAGTGGCAGGGTACAATCAGCCCCAGCATTTT.

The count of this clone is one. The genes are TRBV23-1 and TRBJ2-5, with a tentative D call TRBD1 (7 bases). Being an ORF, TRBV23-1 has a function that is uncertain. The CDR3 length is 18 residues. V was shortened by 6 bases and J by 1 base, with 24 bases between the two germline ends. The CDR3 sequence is CASSPGQVSGRPQETQYF. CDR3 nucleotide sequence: TGCGCCAGCAGCCCCGGACAGGTCAGCGGGCGACCCCAAGAGACCCAGTACTTC.

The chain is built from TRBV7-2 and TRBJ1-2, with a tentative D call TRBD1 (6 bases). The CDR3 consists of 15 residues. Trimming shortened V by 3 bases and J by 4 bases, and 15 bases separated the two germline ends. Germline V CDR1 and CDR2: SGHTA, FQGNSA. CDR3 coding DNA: TGTGCCAGCAGCTTTGCGGGGGCGGGGGGCTATGGCTACACCTTC. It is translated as CASSFAGAGGYGYTF.

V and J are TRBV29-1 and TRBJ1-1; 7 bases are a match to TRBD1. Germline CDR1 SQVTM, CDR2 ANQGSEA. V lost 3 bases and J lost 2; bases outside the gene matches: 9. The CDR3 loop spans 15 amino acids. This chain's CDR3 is CSVEIRQGLNTEAFF. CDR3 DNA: TGCAGCGTTGAGATCCGACAGGGCCTTAACACTGAAGCTTTCTTT.

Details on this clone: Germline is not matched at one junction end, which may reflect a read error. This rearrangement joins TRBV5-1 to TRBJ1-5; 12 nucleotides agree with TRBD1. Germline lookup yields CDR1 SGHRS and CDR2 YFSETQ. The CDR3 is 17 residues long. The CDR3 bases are TGTGCCAGCAGCCCGGGACAGGGGGCAGGTAGCAATCAGCCCCAGCATTTT. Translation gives CASSPGQGAGSNQPQHF.

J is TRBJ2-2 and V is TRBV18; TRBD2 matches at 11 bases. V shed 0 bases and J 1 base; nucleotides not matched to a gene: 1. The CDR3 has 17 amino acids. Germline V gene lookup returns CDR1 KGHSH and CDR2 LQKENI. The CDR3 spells CASSPPTSGKNTGELFF. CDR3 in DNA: TGTGCCAGCTCACCACCGACTAGCGGGAAGAACACCGGGGAGCTGTTTTTT.

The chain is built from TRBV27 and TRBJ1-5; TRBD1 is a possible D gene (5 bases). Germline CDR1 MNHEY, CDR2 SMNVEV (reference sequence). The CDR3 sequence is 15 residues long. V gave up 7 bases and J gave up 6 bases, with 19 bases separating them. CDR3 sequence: CASTLTAIAGQPQHF. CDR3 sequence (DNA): TGTGCCAGCACCCTGACAGCTATAGCAGGTCAGCCCCAGCATTTT.

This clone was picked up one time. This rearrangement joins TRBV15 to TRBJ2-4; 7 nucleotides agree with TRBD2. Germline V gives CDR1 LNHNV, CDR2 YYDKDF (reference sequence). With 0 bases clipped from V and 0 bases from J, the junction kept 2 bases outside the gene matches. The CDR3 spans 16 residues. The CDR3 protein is CATSRDQRGAKNIQYF. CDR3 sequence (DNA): TGTGCCACCAGCAGAGATCAGCGGGGAGCCAAAAACATTCAGTACTTC.

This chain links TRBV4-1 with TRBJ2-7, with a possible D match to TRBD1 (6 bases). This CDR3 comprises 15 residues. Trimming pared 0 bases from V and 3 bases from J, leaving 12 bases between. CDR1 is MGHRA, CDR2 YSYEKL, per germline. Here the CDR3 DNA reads TGCGCCAGCAGCCAAGATTGGGGACATCGCTACGAGCAGTACTTC. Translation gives CASSQDWGHRYEQYF.

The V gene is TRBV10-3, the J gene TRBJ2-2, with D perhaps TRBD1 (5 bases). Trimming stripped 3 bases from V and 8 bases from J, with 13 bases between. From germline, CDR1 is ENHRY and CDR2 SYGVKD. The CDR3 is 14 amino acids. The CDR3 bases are TGTGCCATCAGTGAAGTCAGGGCTAAGGGGGAGCTGTTTTTT. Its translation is CAISEVRAKGELFF.

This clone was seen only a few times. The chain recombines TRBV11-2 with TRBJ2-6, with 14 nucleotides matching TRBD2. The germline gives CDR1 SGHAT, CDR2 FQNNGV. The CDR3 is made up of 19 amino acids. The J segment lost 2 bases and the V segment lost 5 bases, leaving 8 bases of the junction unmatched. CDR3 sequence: CASSAILGLAGAGANVLTF. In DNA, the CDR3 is TGTGCCAGCAGCGCTATCCTGGGACTAGCGGGAGCTGGGGCCAACGTCCTGACTTTC.

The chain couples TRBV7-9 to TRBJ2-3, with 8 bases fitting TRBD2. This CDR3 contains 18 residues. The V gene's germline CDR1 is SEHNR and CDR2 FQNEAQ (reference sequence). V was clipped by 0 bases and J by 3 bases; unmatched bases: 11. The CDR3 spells CASSLAEGTSGGTDTQYF. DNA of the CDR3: TGTGCCAGCAGCTTAGCGGAGGGTACTAGCGGTGGGACAGATACGCAGTATTTT.

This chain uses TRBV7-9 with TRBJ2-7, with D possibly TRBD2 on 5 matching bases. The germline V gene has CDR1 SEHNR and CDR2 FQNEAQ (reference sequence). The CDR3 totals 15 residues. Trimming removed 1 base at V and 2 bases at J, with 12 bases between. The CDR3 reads CASSLEEARTYEQYF. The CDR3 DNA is TGTGCCAGCAGCTTAGAGGAGGCGCGTACCTACGAGCAGTACTTC. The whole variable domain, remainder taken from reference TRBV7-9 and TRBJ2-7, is DTGVSQNPRHKITKRGQNVTFRCDPISEHNRLYWYRQTLGQGPEFLTYFQNEAQLEKSRLLSDRFSAERPKGSFSTLEIQRTEQGDSAMYLCASSLEEARTYEQYFGPGTRLTVT.

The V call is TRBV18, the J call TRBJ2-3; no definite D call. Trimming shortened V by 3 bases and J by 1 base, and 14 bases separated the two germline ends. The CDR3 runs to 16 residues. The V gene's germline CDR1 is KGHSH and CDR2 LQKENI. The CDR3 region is CASSPSQALGTDTQYF. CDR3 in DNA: TGTGCCAGCTCACCGTCGCAGGCCTTAGGCACAGATACGCAGTATTTT. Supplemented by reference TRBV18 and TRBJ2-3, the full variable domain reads NAGVMQNPRHLVRRRGQEARLRCSPMKGHSHVYWYRQLPEEGLKFMVYLQKENIIDESGMPKERFSAEFPKEGPSILRIQQVVRGDSAAYFCASSPSQALGTDTQYFGPGTRLTVL.

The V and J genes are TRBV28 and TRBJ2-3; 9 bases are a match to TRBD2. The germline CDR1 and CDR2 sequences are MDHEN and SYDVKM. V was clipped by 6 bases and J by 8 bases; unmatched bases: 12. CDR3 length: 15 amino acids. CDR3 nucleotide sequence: TGTGCCAGCAGCCCGACTAGCGGAAACACCGGTACGCAGTATTTT. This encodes CASSPTSGNTGTQYF. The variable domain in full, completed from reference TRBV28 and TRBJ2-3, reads DVKVTQSSRYLVKRTGEKVFLECVQDMDHENMFWYRQDPGLGLRLIYFSYDVKMKEKGDIPEGYSVSREKKERFSLILESASTNQTSMYLCASSPTSGNTGTQYFGPGTRLTVL.

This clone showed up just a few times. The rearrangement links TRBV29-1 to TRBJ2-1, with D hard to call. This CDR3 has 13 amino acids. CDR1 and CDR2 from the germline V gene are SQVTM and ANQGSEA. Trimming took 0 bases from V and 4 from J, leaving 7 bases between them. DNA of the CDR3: TGCAGCGTTGAAGATGAGTGGTACAATGAGCAGTTCTTC. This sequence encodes CSVEDEWYNEQFF.